This is a list of T cell receptor beta chains from one sample in a study of T cells expressing NK-cell markers. TCRdb reprocessed the 5' RACE reads and reports one entry per CDR3 protein, with no DNA. The sample has some 140,000 distinct CDR3 sequences. The specimen was blood T cells: a sorted CD56 or NKG2C T cell subset, CD4+ or CD8+ T cells, or bulk PBMC T cells (not recorded which). All receptors derive from a woman aged 45 to 65 in good health. CDR3s include the opening cysteine and the closing phenylalanine or tryptophan.

>TRBV28|13|TRBJ2-1
CASTLRGYNEQFF
>TRBV7-8|11|TRBJ2-1
CASSFGAVQFF
>TRBV19|12|TRBJ2-1
CASRAAGNEQFF
>TRBV5-1|15|TRBJ2-5
CASRSPTSGAETQYF
>TRBV27|19|TRBJ2-7
CASSLGVGLAGGISWEQYF
>TRBV27|13|TRBJ2-1
CASSWQGRNEQFF
>TRBV11-2|14|TRBJ2-3
CASSRYRETDTQYF
>TRBV6-5|16|TRBJ2-1
CASSFQTSGTGSEQFF
>TRBV13|15|TRBJ2-1
CASNVPREDPNEQFF
>TRBV11-2|14|TRBJ2-7
CASTWTSGDYEQYF
>TRBV7-7|13|TRBJ2-5
CASSPTAQETQYF
>TRBV9|14|TRBJ1-3
CASSVGGGGNTIYF
>TRBV5-1|16|TRBJ2-1
CASSSVGGRAFIEQFF
>TRBV29-1|11|TRBJ1-1
CSVGRGPEAFF
>TRBV20-1|14|TRBJ2-2
CSARAGRDTGELFF
>TRBV7-9|17|TRBJ2-7
CASSLGYGQGSSYEQYF
>TRBV25-1|16|TRBJ2-5
CASSEGWTGPQETQYF
>TRBV7-7|16|TRBJ2-3
CASSFGTGQGSDTQYF
>TRBV3-1|17|TRBJ2-7
CASSQVASGYLSYEQYF
>TRBV5-4|14|TRBJ2-1
CASSLEGFDNEQFF
>TRBV2|15|TRBJ2-1
CASSERGYGDNEQFF
>TRBV2|14|TRBJ2-2
CARTSGKTAGELFF
>TRBV4-1|16|TRBJ1-1
CASSRPTGPTRTEAFF
>TRBV13|14|TRBJ1-1
CASNLRERNTEAFF
>TRBV29-1|13|TRBJ2-2
CSADRVGTGELFF
>TRBV7-9|16|TRBJ2-1
CASSFSGRPRFDEQFF
>TRBV12-5|16|TRBJ2-1
CASGLVPSGRAHEQFF
>TRBV19|15|TRBJ2-1
CASSKGLGSYNEQFF
>TRBV5-6|12|TRBJ2-5
CASSLEEETQYF
>TRBV5-5|18|TRBJ1-2
CASSPEGQGREPNYGYTF
>TRBV7-3|13|TRBJ2-3
CASSLGSADTQYF
>TRBV19|13|TRBJ1-1
CASREATNTEAFF
>TRBV29-1|12|TRBJ1-1
CSVIFGDTEAFF
>TRBV4-1|16|TRBJ2-1
CASSQDRGHRGDEQFF
>TRBV6-5|14|TRBJ2-6
CASRIVSGANVLTF
>TRBV29-1|15|TRBJ2-1
CSARGDYRSYNEQFF
>TRBV6-1|14|TRBJ1-4
CASSKDSRNEKLFF
>TRBV19|15|TRBJ2-1
CASSIIGTGGDEQFF
>TRBV27|14|TRBJ2-7
CASSLGQGIDEQYF
>TRBV5-1|15|TRBJ2-7
CASSFNPGQGNEQYF
>TRBV27|15|TRBJ2-1
CASSPGTSANHEQFF
>TRBV5-1|17|TRBJ2-1
CASSFGLAGEIYNEQFF
>TRBV29-1|13|TRBJ1-1
CSVAGGMNTEAFF
>TRBV7-9|19|TRBJ2-1
CASSLYGTSGRAAYNEQFF
>TRBV15|14|TRBJ1-5
CATSPLNNAQPQHF
>TRBV10-3|13|TRBJ2-1
CAISEDNYNEQFF
>TRBV5-1|13|TRBJ2-7
CASSYSYSIEQYF
>TRBV7-9|14|TRBJ2-1
CASSPTSGRDEQFF
>TRBV29-1|11|TRBJ2-1
CSVEGRIAEFF
>TRBV20-1|17|TRBJ2-1
CSASGPSGRESYNEQFF
>TRBV7-9|16|TRBJ1-2
CASSRPGTSPNYGYTF
>TRBV7-8|15|TRBJ2-1
CASSIPGTSGIEQFF